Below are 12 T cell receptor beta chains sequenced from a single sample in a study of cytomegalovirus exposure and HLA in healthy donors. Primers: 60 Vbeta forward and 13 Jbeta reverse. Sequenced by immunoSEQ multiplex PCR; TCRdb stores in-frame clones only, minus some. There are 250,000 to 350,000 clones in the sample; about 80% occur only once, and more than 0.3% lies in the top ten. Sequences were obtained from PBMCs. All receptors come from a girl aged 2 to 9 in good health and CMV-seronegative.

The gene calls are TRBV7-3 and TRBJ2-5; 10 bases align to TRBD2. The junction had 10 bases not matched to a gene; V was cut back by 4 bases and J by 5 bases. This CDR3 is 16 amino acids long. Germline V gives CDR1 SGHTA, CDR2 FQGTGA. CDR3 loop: CASSSGASGSLETQYF. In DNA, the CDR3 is TGTGCCAGCAGCTCTGGGGCTAGCGGGAGTTTGGAGACCCAGTACTTC.

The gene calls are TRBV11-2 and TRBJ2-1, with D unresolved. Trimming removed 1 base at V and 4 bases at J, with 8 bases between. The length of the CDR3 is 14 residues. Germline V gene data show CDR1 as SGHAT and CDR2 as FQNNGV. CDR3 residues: CASSLASEYNEQFF. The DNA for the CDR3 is TGTGCCAGCAGCTTAGCCTCCGAGTACAATGAGCAGTTCTTC.

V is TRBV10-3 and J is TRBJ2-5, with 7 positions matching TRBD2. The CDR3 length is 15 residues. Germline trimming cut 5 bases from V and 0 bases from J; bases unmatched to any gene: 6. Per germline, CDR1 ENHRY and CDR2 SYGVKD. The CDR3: CAISQGAGNQETQYF. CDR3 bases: TGTGCCATCAGTCAGGGAGCGGGGAACCAAGAGACCCAGTACTTC.

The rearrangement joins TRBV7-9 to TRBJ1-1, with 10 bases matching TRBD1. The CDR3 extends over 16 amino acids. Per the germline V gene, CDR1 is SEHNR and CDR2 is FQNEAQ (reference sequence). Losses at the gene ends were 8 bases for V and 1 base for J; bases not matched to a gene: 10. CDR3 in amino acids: CASGTRDRGENTEAFF. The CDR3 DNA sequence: TGTGCCAGCGGTACCCGGGACAGGGGAGAGAACACTGAAGCTTTCTTT.

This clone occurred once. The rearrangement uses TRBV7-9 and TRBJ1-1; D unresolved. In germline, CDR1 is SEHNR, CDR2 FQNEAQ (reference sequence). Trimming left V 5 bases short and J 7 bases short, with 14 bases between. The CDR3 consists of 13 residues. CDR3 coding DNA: TGTGCCAGCAGCGCCAGGAGGAGAGGTGAAGCTTTCTTT. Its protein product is CASSARRRGEAFF.

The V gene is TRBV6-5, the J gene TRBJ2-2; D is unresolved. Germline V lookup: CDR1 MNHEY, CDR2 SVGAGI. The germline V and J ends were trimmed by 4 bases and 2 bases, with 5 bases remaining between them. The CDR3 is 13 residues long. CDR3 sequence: CASSSPNTGELFF. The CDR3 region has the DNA TGTGCCAGCAGTTCCCCAAACACCGGGGAGCTGTTTTTT.

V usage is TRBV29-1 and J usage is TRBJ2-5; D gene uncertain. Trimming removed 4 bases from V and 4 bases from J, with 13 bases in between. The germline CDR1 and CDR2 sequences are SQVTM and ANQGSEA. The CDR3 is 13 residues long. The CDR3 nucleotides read TGCAGCGTTGTAGCTGGAGAAGGAGAGACCCAGTACTTC. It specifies CSVVAGEGETQYF.

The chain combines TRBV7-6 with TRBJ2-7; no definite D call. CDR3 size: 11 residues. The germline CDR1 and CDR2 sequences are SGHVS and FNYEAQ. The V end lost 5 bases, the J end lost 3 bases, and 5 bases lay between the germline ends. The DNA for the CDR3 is TGTGCCAGCAGCAACTACTACGAGCAGTACTTC. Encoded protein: CASSNYYEQYF.

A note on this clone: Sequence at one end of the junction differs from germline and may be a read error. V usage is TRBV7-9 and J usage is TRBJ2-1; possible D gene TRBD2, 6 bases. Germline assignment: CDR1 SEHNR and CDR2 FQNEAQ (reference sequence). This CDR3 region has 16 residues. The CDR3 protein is CSSSSGGTANYNEQFF. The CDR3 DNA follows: TGTTCCAGCAGCTCCGGCGGGACTGCAAACTACAATGAGCAGTTCTTC.

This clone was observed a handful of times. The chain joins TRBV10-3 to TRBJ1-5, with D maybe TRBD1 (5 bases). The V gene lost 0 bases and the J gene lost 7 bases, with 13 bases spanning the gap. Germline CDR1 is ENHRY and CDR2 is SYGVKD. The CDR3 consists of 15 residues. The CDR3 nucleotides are TGTGCCATCAGTGAGTCGGGGGGGGTAGGCCAGCCCCAGCATTTT. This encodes CAISESGGVGQPQHF.

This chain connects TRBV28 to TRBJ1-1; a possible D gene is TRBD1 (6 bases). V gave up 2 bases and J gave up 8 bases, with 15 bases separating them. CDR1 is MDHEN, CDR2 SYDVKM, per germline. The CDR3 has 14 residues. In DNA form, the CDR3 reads TGTGCCAGCAGTTTAATCCCAGGGGCCCCGGAAGCTTTCTTT. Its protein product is CASSLIPGAPEAFF. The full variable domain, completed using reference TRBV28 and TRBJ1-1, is DVKVTQSSRYLVKRTGEKVFLECVQDMDHENMFWYRQDPGLGLRLIYFSYDVKMKEKGDIPEGYSVSREKKERFSLILESASTNQTSMYLCASSLIPGAPEAFFGQGTRLTVV.

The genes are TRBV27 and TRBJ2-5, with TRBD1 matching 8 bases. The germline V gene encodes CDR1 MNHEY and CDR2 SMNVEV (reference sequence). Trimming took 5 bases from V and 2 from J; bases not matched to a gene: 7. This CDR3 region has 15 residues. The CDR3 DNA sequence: TGTGCCAGCAGTCCCCGGACAGGGCGGCAAGAGACCCAGTACTTC. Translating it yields CASSPRTGRQETQYF.